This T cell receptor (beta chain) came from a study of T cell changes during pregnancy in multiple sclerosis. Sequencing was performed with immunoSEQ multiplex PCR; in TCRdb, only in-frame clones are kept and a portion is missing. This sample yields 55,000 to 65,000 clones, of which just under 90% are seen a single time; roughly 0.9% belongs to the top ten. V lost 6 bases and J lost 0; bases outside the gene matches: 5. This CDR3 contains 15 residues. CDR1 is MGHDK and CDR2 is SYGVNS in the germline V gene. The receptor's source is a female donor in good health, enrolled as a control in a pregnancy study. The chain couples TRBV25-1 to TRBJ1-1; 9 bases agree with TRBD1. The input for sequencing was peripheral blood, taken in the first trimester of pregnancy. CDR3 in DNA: TGTGCCAGCAGGGAGACAGGGGGAATGAACACTGAAGCTTTCTTT. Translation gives CASRETGGMNTEAFF.